This T cell receptor beta chain was recorded in a study of cytomegalovirus exposure and HLA in healthy donors. Looking at the study overall: Sequencing of 180 million or so T cells in an earlier analysis found around 120 million unique TCR beta sequences. Early on, a data release was issued that held roughly 80 million unique TCRs from HLA-typed donors.

This clone has only a few counts. The PCR used 60 Vbeta and 13 Jbeta primers. The protocol was immunoSEQ multiplex PCR, while the TCRdb copy is restricted to in-frame clones and leaves out a portion. This table has roughly 200,000 clones, about 87% appearing once. This CDR3 is built from 14 residues. V was trimmed by 1 base and J by 7 bases, leaving 8 bases between them. Germline V gives CDR1 MNHNS, CDR2 SASEGT. Sequencing was done on a sample of PBMCs. This clonotype was sampled from a man aged 30 to 45 in good health and CMV-seronegative. This sequence joins TRBV6-1 and TRBJ1-6; D is undetermined. Written as DNA, the CDR3 is TGTGCCAGCAGTGAAGTAGTCGTAAATTCACCCCTCCACTTT. Its translation is CASSEVVVNSPLHF.